Listed here are 9 T cell receptor beta chains from one sample, sequenced in a study of T cell responses to AZD1222 COVID-19 vaccine. Clones were read by immunoSEQ multiplex PCR, and TCRdb kept only the in-frame ones, dropping some. The table shows over 60,000 clones, with roughly 84% occurring only once. The input for sequencing was peripheral blood, taken on day 0 of AZD1222 vaccination. Receptor source: an adult in good health.

This clone was counted only a few times. The chain uses TRBV14 and TRBJ2-7; D remains ambiguous. There are 14 residues in the CDR3. V shed 0 bases and J shed 5 bases, with 11 bases lying between them. Germline CDR1 SGHDN, CDR2 FVKESK. The CDR3 reads CASSQDIQGNEQYF. CDR3 DNA: TGTGCCAGCAGCCAAGATATACAAGGAAACGAGCAGTACTTC. The full variable domain, its missing parts supplied by reference TRBV14 and TRBJ2-7, is EAGVTQFPSHSVIEKGQTVTLRCDPISGHDNLYWYRRVMGKEIKFLLHFVKESKQDESGMPNNRFLAERTGGTYSTLKVQPAELEDSGVYFCASSQDIQGNEQYFGPGTRLTVT.

The J gene is TRBJ2-1, the V gene TRBV19; 7 nucleotides agree with TRBD1. Germline CDR1 LNHDA, CDR2 SQIVND (reference sequence). Unmatched junction bases numbered 8, after V lost 5 bases and J lost 4 bases. The CDR3 runs to 15 residues. CDR3 residues: CASSPRQGPYNEQFF. Here the CDR3 DNA reads TGTGCCAGTAGTCCCCGACAGGGACCTTACAATGAGCAGTTCTTC.

This chain's CDR3 is CASSRGMRQGLRESGNTIYF. DNA of the CDR3: TGTGCCAGCAGCCGGGGAATGAGACAGGGGTTAAGAGAGTCTGGAAACACCATATATTTT. The gene calls are TRBV7-8 and TRBJ1-3; 8 bases are shared with TRBD1. The CDR3 sequence is 20 residues long. CDR1 is SGHVS, CDR2 FQNEAQ, per germline. V lost 5 bases and J lost 1; bases outside the gene matches: 19.

The genes are TRBV28 and TRBJ2-3, with 7 bases that match TRBD1. The germline CDR1 and CDR2 sequences are MDHEN and SYDVKM. The CDR3 loop spans 13 amino acids. Germline trimming cut 7 bases from V and 1 base from J; bases unmatched to any gene: 2. Here the CDR3 reads CASIDRGTDTQYF. CDR3 DNA: TGTGCCAGCATAGACAGGGGCACAGATACGCAGTATTTT.

V is TRBV2 and J is TRBJ1-2, with 7 positions matching TRBD1. The CDR3 sequence is 13 residues long. V lost 6 bases and J lost 6; bases outside the gene matches: 7. CDR1 and CDR2 from the germline V gene are SNHLY and FYNNEI. In DNA form, the CDR3 reads TGTGCCAGCAGGGTTGGGACAGCCGATGGCTACACCTTC. Translated, it gives CASRVGTADGYTF.

This chain uses TRBV10-3 with TRBJ1-2; D perhaps matches TRBD1 (6 bases). This CDR3 comprises 12 residues. Germline assignment: CDR1 ENHRY and CDR2 SYGVKD. V lost 8 bases, J lost 7 bases, and 14 bases lay in between. The CDR3 here is CAIPQGEAGYTF. CDR3 sequence (DNA): TGTGCCATCCCACAGGGCGAAGCTGGCTACACCTTC.

This chain links TRBV5-1 with TRBJ2-2; D may be TRBD2 (7 bases). The CDR3 runs to 15 residues. Germline V CDR1 and CDR2: SGHRS, YFSETQ. V gave up 5 bases and J gave up 1 base, with 12 bases separating them. CDR3 nucleotide sequence: TGCGCCAGCAGTGGGGGGGCAAGGAACACCGGGGAGCTGTTTTTT. Amino acid sequence: CASSGGARNTGELFF.

The chain joins TRBV10-3 to TRBJ2-7, with 7 nucleotides matching TRBD2. Germline V gene sequence: CDR1 ENHRY, CDR2 SYGVKD. The V and J ends lost 11 bases and 3 bases, in that order; junction bases with no gene match: 7. CDR3 length: 12 residues. The CDR3 DNA is TGTGCCGCCAGCGGGGAGGACTACGAGCAGTACTTC. Translating gives CAASGEDYEQYF.

V gene TRBV27 combines with J gene TRBJ2-7, with D uncertain. The germline V and J ends were trimmed by 11 bases and 4 bases, with 9 bases remaining between them. The CDR3 is 10 amino acids. CDR1 is MNHEY, CDR2 SMNVEV, per germline (reference sequence). As DNA, the CDR3 is TGTGCCCCTGGCCTATACGAGCAGTACTTC. As protein: CAPGLYEQYF.